This T cell receptor beta chain was documented in a study of blood T cells in healthy people across ages. It was with a sample-barcoded 5' primer and a J-beta primer mix that a second PCR of about 6 to 12 cycles was run. TCRdb processed the 5' RACE reads anew with MiXCR; each CDR3 protein has one entry. Here the sample spans roughly 410,000 distinct CDR3 sequences, 52% being singletons. On this clonotype: Its antigen is unidentified.

Germline V CDR1 and CDR2: MNHEY, SMNVEV (reference sequence). CDR3 length: 13 amino acids. J was trimmed by 7 bases and V by 2 bases; bases with no gene match: 2. Findings of the study overall: Higher diversity, along with more naive CD4+ cells, distinguished long-lived donors from aged donors. Strong correlation existed between TCR beta diversity and naive T cell percentage.

This chain joins TRBV27 and TRBJ1-2; 9 bases are shared with TRBD1. The sample comprised blood. The sequence came from a man aged 55 to 70 in good health. CDR3 region: CASSLRQGVGYTF. The CDR3 nucleotides read TGTGCCAGCAGTTTACGACAGGGGGTTGGCTACACCTTC.